This is a list of T cell receptor beta chains from one sample in a study of blood T cell repertoires in COVID-19. Clones were sequenced by immunoSEQ multiplex PCR, and TCRdb holds only the in-frame ones, with some missing. The table shows approximately 300,000 clones, with around 90% occurring only once. The material sequenced was peripheral blood. All receptors come from a man between 50 and 59 years old with active or convalescent COVID-19. CDR3s leave out the opening cysteine and the closing phenylalanine or tryptophan.

CDR3	J	V
ASAQQETQY	TRBJ2-5	TRBV5-1
SVRTGGNQPQH	TRBJ1-5	TRBV29-1
ASSGGQGLYGYT	TRBJ1-2	TRBV5-6
ASSPGVTWEKLF	TRBJ1-4	TRBV19
ASSLAAGGAEAF	TRBJ1-1	TRBV5-5
ASNLDGSYEQY	TRBJ2-7	TRBV5-1
ASRPPQQGNPLH	TRBJ1-6	TRBV28
ASSPPGTGGASEQY	TRBJ2-7	TRBV9
ASRGSLTDGYT	TRBJ1-2	TRBV2
ASSDAGRGHYGYT	TRBJ1-2	TRBV2
AGIRTGSYGYT	TRBJ1-2	TRBV30
AINWDRNSGYT	TRBJ1-2	TRBV6-5
ASSPGPGRETQY	TRBJ2-5	TRBV4-3
ATTTTGGSGEKLF	TRBJ1-4	TRBV28
ASSEPGQGAQPQH	TRBJ1-5	TRBV18
ASTESTGYGYT	TRBJ1-2	TRBV28
ASSISGSSYEQY	TRBJ2-7	TRBV19
ASSIRGDEKLF	TRBJ1-4	TRBV19
ASSERQGNIQY	TRBJ2-4	TRBV6-1